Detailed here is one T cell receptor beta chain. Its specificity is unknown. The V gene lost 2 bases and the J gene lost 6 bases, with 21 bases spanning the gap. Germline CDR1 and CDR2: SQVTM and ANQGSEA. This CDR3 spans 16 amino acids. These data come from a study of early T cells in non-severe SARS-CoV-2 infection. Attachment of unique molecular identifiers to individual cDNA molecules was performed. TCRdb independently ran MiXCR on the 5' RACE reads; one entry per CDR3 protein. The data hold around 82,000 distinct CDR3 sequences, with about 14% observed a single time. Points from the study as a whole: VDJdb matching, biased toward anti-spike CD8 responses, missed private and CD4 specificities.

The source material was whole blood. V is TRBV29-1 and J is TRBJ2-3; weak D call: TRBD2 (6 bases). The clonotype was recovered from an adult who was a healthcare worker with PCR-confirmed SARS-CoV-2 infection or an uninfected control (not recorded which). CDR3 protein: CSVELGDFSPGDTQYF. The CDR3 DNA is TGCAGCGTTGAATTGGGGGACTTCTCCCCAGGGGATACGCAGTATTTT.